These 18 T cell receptor beta chains were all obtained from the same sample, sequenced in a study of control samples from healthy donors and cancer patients (dated by TCRdb to between 2020 and 2021). Libraries were made using the immunoSEQ multiplex PCR assay. TCRdb obtained this table from immuneACCESS and retained in-frame rearrangements with V and J assigned. These tables miss some clones; where compared with another copy, unresolved V genes account for less than half of the shortfall, and the remainder is unexplained. Across this sample there are about 95,000 clones, with about nine tenths seen only once. The ten largest clones add up to about 15% of the sample. Sequencing was done on a sample of blood. The origin of the receptors is a woman aged 70-85 years in good health.

CDR3 DNA: TGTGCCAGCAGTTATCGGCAGTTAAATTCACCCCTCCACTTT. It yields the protein CASSYRQLNSPLHF. V and J are TRBV6-6 and TRBJ1-6; D remains unclear. This CDR3 contains 14 residues. From germline, CDR1 is MNHNY and CDR2 SVGAGI (reference sequence). The V end lost 3 bases, the J end lost 7 bases, and 10 bases lay between the germline ends.

The chain uses TRBV14 and TRBJ1-1; TRBD1 might be the D (5 bases). This CDR3 is built from 13 residues. From germline, CDR1 is SGHDN and CDR2 FVKESK. Trimming shortened V by 1 base and J by 5 bases, and 8 bases separated the two germline ends. The DNA for the CDR3 is TGTGCCAGCAGCCAAGGGGGGTGGACTGAAGCTTTCTTT. Translating it yields CASSQGGWTEAFF.

This clone turned up a few times. This chain links TRBV11-2 with TRBJ2-7, with D hard to call. Trimming removed 6 bases at V and 3 bases at J, with 15 bases between. This CDR3 is built from 14 residues. The germline V gene encodes CDR1 SGHAT and CDR2 FQNNGV. CDR3 sequence (DNA): TGTGCCAGCAGTAGTACCGACGGTATCTACGAGCAGTACTTC. The encoded protein is CASSSTDGIYEQYF. The full variable domain, completed using reference TRBV11-2 and TRBJ2-7, is EAGVAQSPRYKIIEKRQSVAFWCNPISGHATLYWYQQILGQGPKLLIQFQNNGVVDDSQLPKDRFSAERLKGVDSTLKIQPAKLEDSAVYLCASSSTDGIYEQYFGPGTRLTVT.

V usage is TRBV5-1 and J usage is TRBJ1-2, with a weak D call TRBD1 (6 bases). The CDR3 consists of 13 residues. The V and J ends lost 1 base and 4 bases respectively, with 8 bases between them. Germline V gene lookup returns CDR1 SGHRS and CDR2 YFSETQ. The CDR3 protein is CASSLQQGYGYTF. In DNA, the CDR3 is TGCGCCAGCAGCTTGCAACAGGGCTATGGCTACACCTTC.

The chain joins TRBV5-4 to TRBJ1-1, with D hard to call. The CDR3 sequence is 15 residues long. Germline V lookup: CDR1 SGHNT, CDR2 YYREEE (reference sequence). V lost 1 base and J lost 0, with 10 bases in between. CDR3 residues: CASSLMTPMNTEAFF. The DNA for the CDR3 is TGTGCCAGCAGCTTGATGACACCTATGAACACTGAAGCTTTCTTT.

V and J are TRBV2 and TRBJ1-5, with 7 bases identical to TRBD1. The CDR3 is 15 residues long. V was clipped by 2 bases and J by 4 bases; unmatched bases: 5. Germline lookup yields CDR1 SNHLY and CDR2 FYNNEI. In nucleotides, the CDR3 is TGTGCCAGCAGTGAACACAGGGGATCAAATCAGCCCCAGCATTTT. Its translation: CASSEHRGSNQPQHF. Combining the CDR3 with reference TRBV2 and TRBJ1-5 gives the whole variable domain EPEVTQTPSHQVTQMGQEVILRCVPISNHLYFYWYRQILGQKVEFLVSFYNNEISEKSEIFDDQFSVERPDGSNFTLKIRSTKLEDSAMYFCASSEHRGSNQPQHFGDGTRLSIL.

The chain combines TRBV3-1 (or the pseudogene TRBV3-2) with TRBJ1-4; D gene unclear. The CDR3 is made up of 15 amino acids. The germline V gene has CDR1 LGHDT and CDR2 YNNKEL (reference sequence). Trimming took off 4 bases at V and 8 bases at J, with 17 bases between the two ends. In nucleotides, the CDR3 is TGTGCCAGCAGCCCCCCAGCTGTCGCGGGGGAAAAACTGTTTTTT. Its translation is CASSPPAVAGEKLFF.

The chain recombines TRBV7-9 with TRBJ2-2; D is possibly TRBD2 (5 bases). CDR1 is SEHNR and CDR2 is FQNEAQ in the germline V gene (reference sequence). The length of the CDR3 is 15 residues. With 3 bases removed from V and 3 bases from J, the gap between germline ends came to 11 bases. The CDR3, as DNA: TGTGCCAGCAGCTTGAGGGAAATGGACACCGGGGAGCTGTTTTTT. Translation gives CASSLREMDTGELFF.

This chain joins TRBV2 and TRBJ1-2; D is unclear. Germline CDR1 and CDR2: SNHLY and FYNNEI. The CDR3 is 14 amino acids. With 6 bases removed from V and 5 bases from J, the gap between germline ends came to 16 bases. CDR3 region: CASSDDRRGYGYTF. The CDR3 nucleotides are TGTGCCAGCAGCGACGACCGCCGCGGGTATGGCTACACCTTC.

CDR3 residues: CASRGRENTEAFF. The CDR3 nucleotides read TGTGCCAGCAGGGGACGGGAGAACACTGAAGCTTTCTTT. J is TRBJ1-1 and V is TRBV6-5, with D maybe TRBD1 (5 bases). This CDR3 region has 13 residues. V shed 6 bases and J shed 1 base, with 9 bases lying between them. Germline CDR1 MNHEY, CDR2 SVGAGI.

DNA of the CDR3: TGCGCCACCCCCGCCCGGGACACCACCGTCACCGGGGAGCTGTTTTTT. Translation gives CATPARDTTVTGELFF. V gene TRBV10-2 combines with J gene TRBJ2-2; tentatively, D is TRBD1 (6 bases). The CDR3 contains 16 residues. V was trimmed by 10 bases and J by 4 bases, leaving 22 bases between them. CDR1 and CDR2 (germline): WSHSY, SAAADI.

This clone has only one observation. The J gene is TRBJ2-6, the V gene TRBV27, with 7 positions matching TRBD1. Losses at the gene ends were 6 bases for V and 5 bases for J; bases not matched to a gene: 7. CDR1 and CDR2 from the germline V gene are MNHEY and SMNVEV (reference sequence). CDR3 length equals 15 residues. This chain's CDR3 is CASRRQGERANVLTF. Written as DNA, the CDR3 is TGTGCCAGCAGGAGGCAGGGGGAGAGGGCCAACGTCCTGACTTTC.

For the CDR3, the DNA is TGTGCCAGCAGCTTACGAGGGAACACTGAAGCTTTCTTT. Translating it yields CASSLRGNTEAFF. V and J are TRBV7-8 and TRBJ1-1; D uncertain. V was clipped by 2 bases and J by 1 base, with 5 bases between them. In germline, CDR1 is SGHVS, CDR2 FQNEAQ. This CDR3 is 13 amino acids long. Together with reference TRBV7-8 and TRBJ1-1, the CDR3 gives the full variable domain: GAGVSQSPRYKVAKRGQDVALRCDPISGHVSLFWYQQALGQGPEFLTYFQNEAQLDKSGLPSDRFFAERPEGSVSTLKIQRTQQEDSAVYLCASSLRGNTEAFFGQGTRLTVV.

This chain links TRBV15 with TRBJ2-1; 7 bases are a match to TRBD2. Germline values: CDR1 LNHNV, CDR2 YYDKDF (reference sequence). The V segment lost 0 bases and the J segment 8 bases; nucleotides outside the gene matches: 10. The CDR3 consists of 16 residues. The CDR3 nucleotides are TGTGCCACCAGCAGAGATCCGGGACTACGGGGCGATGAGCAGTTCTTC. Its protein is CATSRDPGLRGDEQFF.

The CDR3 nucleotides are TGCGCCAGCAGCCAAGGCTCAGGGTCGGGCTATGGCTACACCTTC. Translating it yields CASSQGSGSGYGYTF. This chain links TRBV4-1 with TRBJ1-2; D perhaps matches TRBD1 (5 bases). This CDR3 region has 15 residues. V shed 1 base and J shed 4 bases, with 13 bases lying between them. Germline CDR1 is MGHRA and CDR2 is YSYEKL.

The V and J genes are TRBV27 and TRBJ1-4; 9 bases match TRBD1. Germline-derived CDR1 and CDR2 are MNHEY and SMNVEV (reference sequence). After removal of 3 bases from V and 5 bases from J, the junction contained 1 base not matched to a gene. This CDR3 contains 14 residues. The CDR3 coding sequence is TGTGCCAGCAGTTTTGGACAGGGGAATGAAAAACTGTTTTTT. Protein: CASSFGQGNEKLFF.

The CDR3 bases are TGTGCCAGCAGTTACTCTCGAGTCTTCAGGGGGCTCGGGGAGCTGTTTTTT. It encodes CASSYSRVFRGLGELFF. The chain has TRBV6-2 or TRBV6-3 and TRBJ2-2; 8 bases map to TRBD1. This CDR3 is built from 17 residues. Unmatched junction bases numbered 10, after V lost 0 bases and J lost 7 bases. Germline-derived CDR1 and CDR2 are MNHEY and SVGEGT.

This clone showed up just a few times. The J gene is TRBJ1-1, the V gene TRBV6-6, with D uncertain. V lost 8 bases and J lost 0, with 7 bases in between. Germline CDR1 MNHNY, CDR2 SVGAGI (reference sequence). There are 12 residues in the CDR3. CDR3 in amino acids: CASRALNTEAFF. The CDR3 DNA reads as TGTGCCAGCCGGGCGCTGAACACTGAAGCTTTCTTT.